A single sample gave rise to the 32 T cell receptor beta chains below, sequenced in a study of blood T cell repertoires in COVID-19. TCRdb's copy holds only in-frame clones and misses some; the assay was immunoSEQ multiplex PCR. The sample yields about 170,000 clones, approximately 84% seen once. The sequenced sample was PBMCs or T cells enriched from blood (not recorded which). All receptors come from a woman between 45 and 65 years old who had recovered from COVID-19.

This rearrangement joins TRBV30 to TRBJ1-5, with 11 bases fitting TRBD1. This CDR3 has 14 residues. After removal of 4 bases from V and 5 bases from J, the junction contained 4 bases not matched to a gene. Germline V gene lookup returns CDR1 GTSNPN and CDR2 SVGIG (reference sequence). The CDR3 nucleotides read TGTGCCTGGACCCGGGACAGGGGGGATCAGCCCCAGCATTTT. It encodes CAWTRDRGDQPQHF.

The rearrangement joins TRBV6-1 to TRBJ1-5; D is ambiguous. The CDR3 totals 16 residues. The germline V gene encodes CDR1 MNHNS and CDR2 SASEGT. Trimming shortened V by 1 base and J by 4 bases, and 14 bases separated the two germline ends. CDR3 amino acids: CASSEGGVGKNQPQHF. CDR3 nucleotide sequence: TGTGCCAGCAGTGAAGGCGGGGTCGGGAAAAATCAGCCCCAGCATTTT.

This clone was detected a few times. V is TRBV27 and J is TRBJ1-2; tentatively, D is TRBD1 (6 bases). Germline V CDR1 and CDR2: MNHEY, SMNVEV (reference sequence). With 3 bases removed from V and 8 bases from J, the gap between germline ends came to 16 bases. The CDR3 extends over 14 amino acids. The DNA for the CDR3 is TGTGCCAGCAGTTTGGAGGGGGGGCGGAGGGGCTACACCTTC. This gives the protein CASSLEGGRRGYTF.

The CDR3 sequence: CATSDPSTGRWDYGYTF. CDR3 DNA sequence: TGTGCCACCAGTGATCCCTCGACAGGGCGGTGGGACTATGGCTACACCTTC. The rearrangement joins TRBV24-1 to TRBJ1-2; TRBD1 aligns across 7 bases. V shed 3 bases and J 3 bases; nucleotides not matched to a gene: 12. CDR3 length: 17 amino acids. Germline V lookup: CDR1 KGHDR, CDR2 SFDVKD.

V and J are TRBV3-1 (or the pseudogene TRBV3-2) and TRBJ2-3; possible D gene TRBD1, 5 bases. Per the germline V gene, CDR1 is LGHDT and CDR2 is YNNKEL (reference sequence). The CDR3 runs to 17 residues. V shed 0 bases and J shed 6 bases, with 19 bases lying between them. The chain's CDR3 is CASSQDRGTMRRDTQYF. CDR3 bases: TGTGCCAGCAGCCAAGATAGGGGAACCATGCGAAGGGATACGCAGTATTTT.

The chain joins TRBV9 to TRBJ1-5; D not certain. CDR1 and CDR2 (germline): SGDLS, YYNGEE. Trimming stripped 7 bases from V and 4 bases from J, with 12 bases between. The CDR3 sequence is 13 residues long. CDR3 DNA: TGTGCCAGCGGAGAAGGAGGTAATCAGCCCCAGCATTTT. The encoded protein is CASGEGGNQPQHF. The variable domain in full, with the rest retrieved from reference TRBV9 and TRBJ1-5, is DSGVTQTPKHLITATGQRVTLRCSPRSGDLSVYWYQQSLDQGLQFLIQYYNGEERAKGNILERFSAQQFPDLHSELNLSSLELGDSALYFCASGEGGNQPQHFGDGTRLSIL.

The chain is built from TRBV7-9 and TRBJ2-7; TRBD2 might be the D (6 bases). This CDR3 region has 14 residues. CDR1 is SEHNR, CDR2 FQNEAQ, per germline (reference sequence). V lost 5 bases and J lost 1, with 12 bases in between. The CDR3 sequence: CASSTGTGSYEQYF. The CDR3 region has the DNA TGTGCCAGCAGCACGGGGACTGGGTCCTACGAGCAGTACTTC.

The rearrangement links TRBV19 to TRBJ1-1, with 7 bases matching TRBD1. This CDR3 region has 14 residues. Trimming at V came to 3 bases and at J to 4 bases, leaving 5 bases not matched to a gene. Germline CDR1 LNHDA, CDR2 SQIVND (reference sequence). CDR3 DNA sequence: TGTGCCAGTAGTATGGGGGCAGGGGGCACTGAAGCTTTCTTT. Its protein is CASSMGAGGTEAFF.

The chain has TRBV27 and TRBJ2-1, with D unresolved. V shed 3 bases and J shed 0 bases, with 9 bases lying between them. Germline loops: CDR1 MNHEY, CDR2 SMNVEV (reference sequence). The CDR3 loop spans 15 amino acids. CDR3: CASSFSPFSYNEQFF. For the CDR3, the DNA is TGTGCCAGCAGTTTTAGTCCCTTCTCCTACAATGAGCAGTTCTTC.

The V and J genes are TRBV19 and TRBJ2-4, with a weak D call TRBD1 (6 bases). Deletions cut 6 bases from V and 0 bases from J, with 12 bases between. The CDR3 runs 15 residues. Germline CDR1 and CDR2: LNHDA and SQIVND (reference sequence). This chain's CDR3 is CASSRQGIAKNIQYF. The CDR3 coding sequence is TGTGCCAGTAGCAGGCAGGGGATAGCCAAAAACATTCAGTACTTC.

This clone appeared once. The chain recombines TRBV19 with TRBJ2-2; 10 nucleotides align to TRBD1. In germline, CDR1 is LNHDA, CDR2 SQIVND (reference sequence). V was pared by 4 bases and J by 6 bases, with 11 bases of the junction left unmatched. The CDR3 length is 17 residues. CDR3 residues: CASSKGQGQKSPGELFF. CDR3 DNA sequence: TGTGCCAGTAGTAAGGGACAGGGGCAGAAAAGTCCCGGGGAGCTGTTTTTT.

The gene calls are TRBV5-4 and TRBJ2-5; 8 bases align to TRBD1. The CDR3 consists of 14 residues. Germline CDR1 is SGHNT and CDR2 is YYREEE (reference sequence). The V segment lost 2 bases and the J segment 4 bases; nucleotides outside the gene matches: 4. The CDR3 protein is CASSLGQGRETQYF. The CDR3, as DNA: TGTGCCAGCAGCTTAGGACAGGGTCGAGAGACCCAGTACTTC.

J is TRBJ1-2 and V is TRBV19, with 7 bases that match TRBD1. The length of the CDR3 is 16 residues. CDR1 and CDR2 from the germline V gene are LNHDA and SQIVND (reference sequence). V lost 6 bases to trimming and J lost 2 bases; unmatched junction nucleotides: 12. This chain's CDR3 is CASSGGQLALNYGYTF. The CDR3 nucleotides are TGTGCCAGTAGCGGGGGACAGCTCGCCCTAAACTATGGCTACACCTTC.

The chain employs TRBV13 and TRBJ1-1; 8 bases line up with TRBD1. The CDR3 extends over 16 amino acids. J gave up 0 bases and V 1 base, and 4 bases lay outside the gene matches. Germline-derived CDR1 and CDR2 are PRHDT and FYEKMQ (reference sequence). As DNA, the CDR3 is TGTGCCAGCAGCTTAGCGGACAGGGTCATGAACACTGAAGCTTTCTTT. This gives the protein CASSLADRVMNTEAFF.

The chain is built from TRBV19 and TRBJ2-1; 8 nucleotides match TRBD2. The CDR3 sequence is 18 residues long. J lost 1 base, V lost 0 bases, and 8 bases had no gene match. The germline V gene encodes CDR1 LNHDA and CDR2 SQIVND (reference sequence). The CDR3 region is CASSIDSPSGSSYNEQFF. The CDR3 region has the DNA TGTGCCAGTAGTATAGATTCTCCCAGCGGGAGTTCCTACAATGAGCAGTTCTTC.

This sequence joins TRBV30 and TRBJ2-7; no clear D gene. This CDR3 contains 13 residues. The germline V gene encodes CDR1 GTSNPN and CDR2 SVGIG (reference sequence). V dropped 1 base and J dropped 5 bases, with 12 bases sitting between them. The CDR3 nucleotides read TGTGCCTGGAGTGCCATCCTTAGTAACGAGCAGTACTTC. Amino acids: CAWSAILSNEQYF. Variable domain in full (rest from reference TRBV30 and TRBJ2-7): SQTIHQWPATLVQPVGSPLSLECTVEGTSNPNLYWYRQAAGRGLQLLFYSVGIGQISSEVPQNLSASRPQDRQFILSSKKLLLSDSGFYLCAWSAILSNEQYFGPGTRLTVT.

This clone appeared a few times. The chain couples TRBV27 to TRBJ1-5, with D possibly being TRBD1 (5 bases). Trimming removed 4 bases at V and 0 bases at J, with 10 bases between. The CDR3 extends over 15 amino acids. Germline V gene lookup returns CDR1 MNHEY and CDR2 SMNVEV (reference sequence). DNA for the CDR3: TGTGCCAGCAGTTCGGGGGGATCTAGCAATCAGCCCCAGCATTTT. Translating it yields CASSSGGSSNQPQHF.

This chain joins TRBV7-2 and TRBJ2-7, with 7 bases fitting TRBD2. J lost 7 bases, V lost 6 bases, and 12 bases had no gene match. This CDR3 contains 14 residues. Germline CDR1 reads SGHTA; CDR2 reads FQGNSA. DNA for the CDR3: TGTGCCAGCAGTCGTGTATCGGGGGGAGGGGAGCAGTACTTC. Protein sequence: CASSRVSGGGEQYF. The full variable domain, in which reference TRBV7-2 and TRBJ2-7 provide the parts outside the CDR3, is GAGVSQSPSNKVTEKGKDVELRCDPISGHTALYWYRQSLGQGLEFLIYFQGNSAPDKSGLPSDRFSAERTGGSVSTLTIQRTQQEDSAVYLCASSRVSGGGEQYFGPGTRLTVT.

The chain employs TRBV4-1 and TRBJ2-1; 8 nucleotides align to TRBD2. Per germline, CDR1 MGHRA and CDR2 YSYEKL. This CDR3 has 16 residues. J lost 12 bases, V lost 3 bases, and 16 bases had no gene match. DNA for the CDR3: TGCGCCAGCAGCCAGGGGACGTGGACTAGCCTCAACGGGCAGTTCTTC. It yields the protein CASSQGTWTSLNGQFF.

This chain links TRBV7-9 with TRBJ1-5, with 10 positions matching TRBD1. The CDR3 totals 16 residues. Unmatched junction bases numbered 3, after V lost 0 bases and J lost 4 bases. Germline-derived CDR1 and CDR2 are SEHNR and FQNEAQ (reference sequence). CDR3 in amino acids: CASSLAGQGENQPQHF. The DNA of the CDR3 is TGTGCCAGCAGCTTAGCTGGACAGGGGGAGAATCAGCCCCAGCATTTT.

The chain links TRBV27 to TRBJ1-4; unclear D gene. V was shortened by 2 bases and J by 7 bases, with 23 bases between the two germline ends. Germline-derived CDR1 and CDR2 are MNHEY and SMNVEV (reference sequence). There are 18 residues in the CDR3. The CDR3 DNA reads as TGTGCCAGCAGTTTAGCCCCGGGCCTAGGGAGAGTAGGTGAAAAACTGTTTTTT. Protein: CASSLAPGLGRVGEKLFF.

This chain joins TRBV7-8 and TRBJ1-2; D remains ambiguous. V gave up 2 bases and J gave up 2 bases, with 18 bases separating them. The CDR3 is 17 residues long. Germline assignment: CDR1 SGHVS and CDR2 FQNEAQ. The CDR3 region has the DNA TGTGCCAGCAGCTTACGAGCATCCATCGAGGGCAACTATGGCTACACCTTC. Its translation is CASSLRASIEGNYGYTF.

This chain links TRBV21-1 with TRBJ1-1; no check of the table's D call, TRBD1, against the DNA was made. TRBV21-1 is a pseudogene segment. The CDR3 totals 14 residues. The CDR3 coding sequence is TGTGCCATCGGACACCTAACCCGGAACACTGAAGCTTTCTTT. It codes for CAIGHLTRNTEAFF.

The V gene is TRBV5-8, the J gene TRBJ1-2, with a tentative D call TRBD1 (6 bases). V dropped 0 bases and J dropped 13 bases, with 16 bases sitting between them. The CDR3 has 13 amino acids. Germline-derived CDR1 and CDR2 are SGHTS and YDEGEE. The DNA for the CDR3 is TGTGCCAGCAGCTTGGTAATCACAGGGCGGCCCACCTTC. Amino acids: CASSLVITGRPTF.

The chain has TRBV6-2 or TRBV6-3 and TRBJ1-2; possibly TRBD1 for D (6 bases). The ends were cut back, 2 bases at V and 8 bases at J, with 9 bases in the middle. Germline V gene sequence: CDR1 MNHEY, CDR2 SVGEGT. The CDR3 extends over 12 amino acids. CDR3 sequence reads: CASSYEGTGYTF. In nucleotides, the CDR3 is TGTGCCAGCAGTTACGAAGGGACAGGCTACACCTTC.

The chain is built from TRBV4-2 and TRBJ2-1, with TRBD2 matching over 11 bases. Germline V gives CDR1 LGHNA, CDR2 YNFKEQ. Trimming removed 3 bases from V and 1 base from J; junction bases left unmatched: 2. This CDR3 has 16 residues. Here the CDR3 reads CASSQGLADSYNEQFF. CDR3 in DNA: TGTGCCAGCAGCCAGGGACTAGCGGATTCCTACAATGAGCAGTTCTTC.

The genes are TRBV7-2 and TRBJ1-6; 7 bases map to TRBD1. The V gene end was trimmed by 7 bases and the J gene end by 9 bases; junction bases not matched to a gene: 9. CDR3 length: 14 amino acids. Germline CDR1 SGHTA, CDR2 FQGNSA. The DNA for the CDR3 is TGTGCCAGCACCCCAGGGGACAGACCTTCACCCCTCCACTTT. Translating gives CASTPGDRPSPLHF.

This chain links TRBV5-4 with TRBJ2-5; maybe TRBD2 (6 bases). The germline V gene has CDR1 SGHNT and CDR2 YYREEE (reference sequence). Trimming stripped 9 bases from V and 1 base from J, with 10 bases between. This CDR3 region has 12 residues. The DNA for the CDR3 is TGTGCCACCGGGACTCCCCAAGAGACCCAGTACTTC. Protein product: CATGTPQETQYF.

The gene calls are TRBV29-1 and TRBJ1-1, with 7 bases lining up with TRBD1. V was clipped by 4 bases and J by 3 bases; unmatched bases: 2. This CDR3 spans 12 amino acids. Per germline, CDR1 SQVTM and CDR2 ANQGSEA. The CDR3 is CSVGQGDTEAFF. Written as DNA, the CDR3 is TGCAGCGTTGGACAGGGAGACACTGAAGCTTTCTTT.

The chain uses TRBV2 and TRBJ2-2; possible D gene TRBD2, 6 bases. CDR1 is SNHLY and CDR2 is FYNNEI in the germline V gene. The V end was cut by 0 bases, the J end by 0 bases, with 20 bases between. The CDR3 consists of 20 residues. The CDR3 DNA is TGTGCCAGCAGTGAAGCGCGGGGAGGAATAACACTCGCGAACACCGGGGAGCTGTTTTTT. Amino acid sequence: CASSEARGGITLANTGELFF.

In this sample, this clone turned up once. The CDR3 protein is CASTWGEGQPQHF. The CDR3 bases are TGTGCCAGCACCTGGGGGGAAGGTCAGCCCCAGCATTTT. This sequence joins TRBV2 and TRBJ1-5, with a weak D call TRBD1 (5 bases). Germline assignment: CDR1 SNHLY and CDR2 FYNNEI. The CDR3 totals 13 residues. The germline V and J ends were trimmed by 7 bases and 6 bases, with 13 bases remaining between them.

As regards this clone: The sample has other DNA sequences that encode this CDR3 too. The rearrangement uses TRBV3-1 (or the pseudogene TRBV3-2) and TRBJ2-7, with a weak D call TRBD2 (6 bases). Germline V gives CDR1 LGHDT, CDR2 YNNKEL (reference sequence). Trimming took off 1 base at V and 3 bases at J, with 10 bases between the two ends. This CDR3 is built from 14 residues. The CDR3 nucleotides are TGTGCCAGCAGCCAAGGGACCGGGGGCTACGAGCAGTACTTC. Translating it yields CASSQGTGGYEQYF.